The subject of this entry is one TCR beta chain. Its antigen is as yet unknown. The sample originates from a study of human versus mouse CDR3 diversity and MHC coevolution. At the level of the study: immunoSEQ was reported to reach one in 200,000 T cells sensitivity. Study outcomes and limitations: Humans had the largest estimated TCR beta repertoire, 1.5 million to 2 million clonotypes.

CDR1 and CDR2 from the germline V gene are PRHDT and FYEKMQ (reference sequence). The CDR3 runs 17 residues. The ends were cut back, 5 bases at V and 0 bases at J, with 17 bases in the middle. The table came from immunoSEQ multiplex PCR; TCRdb's copy has only in-frame clones and leaves some out. This table holds about 83,000 clones, under 95% found once. Sequencing input: naive CD4+ T cells from blood. The subset: CD45RO-negative CD62L-positive naive CD4 T cells. The chain employs TRBV13 and TRBJ1-5; D might be TRBD1 (5 bases). The sequence derives from a person aged 25 to 69 in good health. The CDR3 is CASSPPRRGYSNQPQHF. CDR3 DNA: TGTGCCAGCAGCCCGCCGAGACGGGGGTATAGCAATCAGCCCCAGCATTTT.